This T cell receptor beta chain was retrieved from a study of blood T cell repertoires in COVID-19. Study-wide background: Acute-phase and convalescent COVID-19 samples originated in the United States, Italy and Spain. Sample material is recorded as cDNA or gDNA derived from T cells, B-cell-depleted T cells, or PBMCs.

In the source study's methods: Estimation of nucleated cell counts relied on the amplification of reference gene primers. The repertoire was sequenced with immunoSEQ multiplex PCR; TCRdb's copy has only in-frame clones and lacks some. That table furnishes V, J and clone size, whereas the DNA furnished D and trimming. The sample holds around 72,000 clones, around 88% seen once. The ends were cut back, 7 bases at V and 5 bases at J, with 17 bases in the middle. The CDR3 spans 15 residues. CDR1 is SNHLY and CDR2 is FYNNEI in the germline V gene. This sequence was found in a woman in her seventies with acute or convalescent COVID-19. J is TRBJ1-4 and V is TRBV2; D is unclear. Sequencing used peripheral blood. CDR3 region: CASTRSGSSNEKLFF. The CDR3 DNA is TGTGCCAGCACCAGGTCGGGATCATCGAATGAAAAACTGTTTTTT. Together with reference TRBV2 and TRBJ1-4, the CDR3 gives the full variable domain: EPEVTQTPSHQVTQMGQEVILRCVPISNHLYFYWYRQILGQKVEFLVSFYNNEISEKSEIFDDQFSVERPDGSNFTLKIRSTKLEDSAMYFCASTRSGSSNEKLFFGSGTQLSVL.